This entry concerns a single T cell receptor (beta chain). Its recognized antigen is unknown. One junction end disagrees with the germline gene, perhaps due to a read error. To prepare the library, the immunoSEQ multiplex PCR assay was applied. What TCRdb holds here is the immuneACCESS table cut down to in-frame rearrangements. Part of the clones is not present; checked against another copy, under half of the missing clones reflect an unresolved V gene, and the others are unexplained. Across this sample there are around 70,000 clones, with around 90% seen only once. The leading ten clones occupy about 0.92% of the sample. The data belong to a study of T cell changes during pregnancy in multiple sclerosis (dated by TCRdb to about 2019). At the level of the whole study: Changes in the T cell repertoire over the course of pregnancy were examined in this study in women with multiple sclerosis.

Via the germline V gene, CDR1 is KGHSH and CDR2 LQKENI. Taken from cysteine to phenylalanine, the CDR3 has 14 residues. The read is trimmed to its CDR3 DNA, 42 bases read in frame from base 1. This chain joins TRBV18 to TRBJ1-4; the junction holds 8 bases that match TRBD1. The sample consisted of peripheral blood, taken in the second trimester of pregnancy. The sequence was obtained from a female donor with multiple sclerosis, enrolled in a pregnancy study. The DNA is as follows: TGTGCCAGCTCACCGCGGACAGGGAATGAGAAACTGTTTTTT. Its protein product is CASSPRTGNEKLFF. Reference TRBV18 and TRBJ1-4 proteins supply the regions before and after the CDR3; the full variable domain is: NAGVMQNPRHLVRRRGQEARLRCSPMKGHSHVYWYRQLPEEGLKFMVYLQKENIIDESGMPKERFSAEFPKEGPSILRIQQVVRGDSAAYFCASSPRTGNEKLFFGSGTQLSVL.